The 28 T cell receptor beta chains below come from one sample, sequenced in a study of OX40 agonist ivuxolimab in advanced cancers. Produced via immunoSEQ multiplex PCR; TCRdb's table is partial and in-frame only. The table lists about 26,000 clones, approximately 90% of them singletons, with approximately 19% in the top ten. The specimen comprised CD4+ or CD8+ T cells sorted from blood, sampled in a trial of the OX40 agonist ivuxolimab. These receptors were collected from an adult with an advanced solid tumor such as melanoma, head and neck, liver or kidney cancer.

This clone was picked up one time. V gene TRBV11-1 combines with J gene TRBJ2-3, with D possibly being TRBD2 (5 bases). Germline V CDR1 and CDR2: SGHAT, FQDESV (reference sequence). Trimming took off 5 bases at V and 6 bases at J, with 18 bases between the two ends. The CDR3 spans 15 residues. CDR3 nucleotides: TGTGCCAGCAGCCAGACCCGTTGGGCTAGCGATACGCAGTATTTT. This codes for CASSQTRWASDTQYF.

The rearrangement links TRBV4-3 to TRBJ1-2; D possibly corresponds to TRBD1 (5 bases). Looked up from germline, CDR1 is LGHNA and CDR2 is YSLEER. V was shortened by 0 bases and J by 2 bases, with 7 bases between the two germline ends. This CDR3 spans 14 amino acids. CDR3 loop: CASSQDRVNYGYTF. CDR3 DNA: TGCGCCAGCAGCCAAGACAGGGTAAACTATGGCTACACCTTC.

The chain uses TRBV6-5 and TRBJ1-1; the D is unclear. This CDR3 region has 14 residues. V shed 0 bases and J shed 3 bases, with 8 bases lying between them. The germline V gene encodes CDR1 MNHEY and CDR2 SVGAGI. CDR3 sequence (DNA): TGTGCCAGCAGTTACTCAAATGGGTACACTGAAGCTTTCTTT. This sequence encodes CASSYSNGYTEAFF.

This clone was seen a single time. The V call is TRBV27, the J call TRBJ2-1; D not certain. V dropped 8 bases and J dropped 0 bases, with 11 bases sitting between them. This CDR3 is 14 amino acids long. Germline V gene lookup returns CDR1 MNHEY and CDR2 SMNVEV (reference sequence). The CDR3 bases are TGTGCCAGCGCGGACGGAAGCTCCTACAATGAGCAGTTCTTC. It codes for CASADGSSYNEQFF.

The V and J genes are TRBV12-5 and TRBJ2-7; maybe TRBD2 (5 bases). Trimming took 0 bases from V and 0 from J, leaving 18 bases between them. Germline V gene lookup returns CDR1 LGHNT and CDR2 FRNRAP. This CDR3 region has 18 residues. The CDR3 protein is CASGLVKPERGSSYEQYF. The CDR3 coding sequence is TGTGCTAGTGGTTTGGTAAAGCCTGAAAGAGGGAGCTCCTACGAGCAGTACTTC.

The chain uses TRBV7-6 and TRBJ2-2; no definite D call. CDR3 size: 16 residues. Trimming removed 3 bases at V and 0 bases at J, with 11 bases between. CDR1 and CDR2 (germline): SGHVS, FNYEAQ. The CDR3, as DNA: TGTGCCAGCAGCTTCCCTCGGCACCCGAACACCGGGGAGCTGTTTTTT. Protein product: CASSFPRHPNTGELFF.

The gene calls are TRBV6-4 and TRBJ1-4, with 7 bases matching TRBD1. The CDR3 extends over 16 amino acids. The trim removed 2 bases at V and 8 bases at J, leaving 11 bases unmatched. The germline gives CDR1 MRHNA, CDR2 SNTAGT. DNA for the CDR3: TGTGCCAGCAGTGACCGAAACGGGAGGGGGCTGGAAAAACTGTTTTTT. Translation: CASSDRNGRGLEKLFF.

This sequence joins TRBV7-9 and TRBJ2-2; 9 nucleotides align to TRBD1. The CDR3 loop spans 15 amino acids. Germline trimming cut 2 bases from V and 6 bases from J; bases unmatched to any gene: 4. The V gene's germline CDR1 is SEHNR and CDR2 FQNEAQ (reference sequence). CDR3 sequence reads: CASSLRGTGPGELFF. The CDR3 DNA sequence: TGTGCCAGCAGCTTAAGAGGGACAGGGCCCGGGGAGCTGTTTTTT.

The V gene is TRBV7-8, the J gene TRBJ1-1; 12 bases match TRBD1. The CDR3 extends over 16 amino acids. Losses at the gene ends were 5 bases for V and 4 bases for J; bases not matched to a gene: 8. The germline V gene has CDR1 SGHVS and CDR2 FQNEAQ. The CDR3 coding sequence is TGTGCCAGCAGCCCCGGGACAGGGGGCTACGGCACTGAAGCTTTCTTT. Its protein product is CASSPGTGGYGTEAFF.

This chain connects TRBV19 to TRBJ2-1; D possibly corresponds to TRBD1 (6 bases). The CDR3 loop spans 15 amino acids. Trimming shortened V by 3 bases and J by 6 bases, and 15 bases separated the two germline ends. Germline V CDR1 and CDR2: LNHDA, SQIVND (reference sequence). The CDR3 sequence is CASSIGTRAGNEQFF. The CDR3 DNA reads as TGTGCCAGTAGTATCGGGACAAGAGCCGGCAATGAGCAGTTCTTC.

The chain recombines TRBV27 with TRBJ2-7, with D unclear. This CDR3 contains 16 residues. Between the trimmed V and J ends, which lost 2 bases and 0 bases, there was a span of 14 bases. The V gene's germline CDR1 is MNHEY and CDR2 SMNVEV (reference sequence). CDR3 loop: CASSLASPRISYEQYF. As DNA, the CDR3 is TGTGCCAGCAGTTTAGCGTCTCCCAGAATCTCCTACGAGCAGTACTTC.

The chain employs TRBV5-6 and TRBJ1-2, with TRBD1 matching 7 bases. Trimming cost V 4 bases and J 4 bases; bases outside gene matches: 13. The CDR3 is made up of 16 amino acids. CDR1 is SGHDT and CDR2 is YYEEEE in the germline V gene. The CDR3 reads CASSVLTGNPFYGYTF. In DNA, the CDR3 is TGTGCCAGCAGCGTACTGACAGGGAACCCCTTCTATGGCTACACCTTC.

The chain links TRBV7-6 to TRBJ2-5, with D perhaps given as TRBD1 or TRBD2 (6 bases each). There are 15 residues in the CDR3. Trimming pared 0 bases from V and 4 bases from J, leaving 12 bases between. The germline V gene has CDR1 SGHVS and CDR2 FNYEAQ. As DNA, the CDR3 is TGTGCCAGCAGCTTAGCGGGCAGGGGAGGAGAGACCCAGTACTTC. As protein: CASSLAGRGGETQYF.

This chain links TRBV5-4 with TRBJ2-2; TRBD1 agrees at 9 bases. From germline, CDR1 is SGHNT and CDR2 YYREEE (reference sequence). V dropped 5 bases and J dropped 4; count of bases not matched to a gene: 6. The CDR3 spans 15 residues. In nucleotides, the CDR3 is TGTGCCAGCAGTCGGGACAGGGATGGCACCGGGGAGCTGTTTTTT. It specifies CASSRDRDGTGELFF.

This chain joins TRBV9 and TRBJ2-3; 9 bases are shared with TRBD2. The germline V gene encodes CDR1 SGDLS and CDR2 YYNGEE. Germline trimming cut 0 bases from V and 3 bases from J; bases unmatched to any gene: 2. CDR3 length equals 15 residues. As DNA, the CDR3 is TGTGCCAGCAGCGTAGTGGGACTAGCTACAGATACGCAGTATTTT. This translates into CASSVVGLATDTQYF.

The chain links TRBV10-3 to TRBJ2-1; tentative D call: TRBD1 (6 bases). CDR1 and CDR2 from the germline V gene are ENHRY and SYGVKD. V was trimmed by 0 bases and J by 3 bases, leaving 12 bases between them. This CDR3 spans 16 amino acids. CDR3: CAISESSRTVYNEQFF. The DNA for the CDR3 is TGTGCCATCAGTGAGTCGAGTCGGACAGTCTACAATGAGCAGTTCTTC.

The chain carries TRBV6-6 and TRBJ2-2; 8 positions match TRBD2. Germline V CDR1 and CDR2: MNHNY, SVGAGI (reference sequence). This CDR3 has 15 residues. V lost 6 bases to trimming and J lost 8 bases; unmatched junction nucleotides: 11. Here the CDR3 DNA reads TGTGCCAGCAGAGAGGGACTAGGGACTCGGGGGGAGCTGTTTTTT. Amino acids: CASREGLGTRGELFF.

The J gene is TRBJ2-7, the V gene TRBV13; D may be TRBD2 (5 bases). CDR1 and CDR2 from the germline V gene are PRHDT and FYEKMQ (reference sequence). The CDR3 is 13 amino acids. Trimming shortened V by 1 base and J by 4 bases, and 8 bases separated the two germline ends. CDR3 nucleotide sequence: TGTGCCAGCAGCTTAGCCGGGATTTACGAGCAGTACTTC. It yields the protein CASSLAGIYEQYF.

The chain carries TRBV7-2 and TRBJ2-1, with TRBD2 matching over 7 bases. V lost 5 bases to trimming and J lost 6 bases; unmatched junction nucleotides: 7. The germline CDR1 and CDR2 sequences are SGHTA and FQGNSA. The CDR3 has 14 amino acids. The CDR3 sequence: CASSPLAALNEQFF. For the CDR3, the DNA is TGTGCCAGCAGCCCCCTAGCGGCTCTCAATGAGCAGTTCTTC.

J is TRBJ1-1 and V is TRBV6-5, with 9 bases matching TRBD1. The CDR3 has 15 residues. Germline V gene data show CDR1 as MNHEY and CDR2 as SVGAGI. Trimming removed 6 bases from V and 5 bases from J; junction bases left unmatched: 10. The CDR3, as DNA: TGTGCCAGCAGCTCACCCGGGACAGGGCTAACTGAAGCTTTCTTT. Protein product: CASSSPGTGLTEAFF.

This clone was recorded once. The CDR3 DNA sequence: TGTGCCAGCAGCCAAGCAGGGGGGGCAATGAACACTGAAGCTTTCTTT. This codes for CASSQAGGAMNTEAFF. V and J are TRBV4-2 and TRBJ1-1; TRBD1 aligns across 7 bases. Germline CDR1 is LGHNA and CDR2 is YNFKEQ. V lost 1 base, J lost 0 bases, and 5 bases stayed unmatched. This CDR3 has 16 amino acids.

The chain combines TRBV5-6 with TRBJ2-2; no clear D. Trimming left V 2 bases short and J 5 bases short, with 4 bases between. This CDR3 is built from 12 residues. Germline-derived CDR1 and CDR2 are SGHDT and YYEEEE. The CDR3 DNA is TGTGCCAGCAGCTTACAGACCGGGGAGCTGTTTTTT. The encoded protein is CASSLQTGELFF.

The CDR3 DNA sequence: TGTGCCAGCAGCAAGGGACTAGCGGGGGGGCTTTCGGATGAGCAGTTCTTC. Its translation: CASSKGLAGGLSDEQFF. The chain joins TRBV11-2 to TRBJ2-1, with 16 bases identical to TRBD2. There are 17 residues in the CDR3. V lost 5 bases and J lost 8; bases outside the gene matches: 9. Germline assignment: CDR1 SGHAT and CDR2 FQNNGV.

The gene calls are TRBV30 and TRBJ1-5, with D uncertain. The CDR3 extends over 13 amino acids. Germline-derived CDR1 and CDR2 are GTSNPN and SVGIG (reference sequence). V dropped 5 bases and J dropped 2 bases, with 10 bases sitting between them. Here the CDR3 DNA reads TGTGCCTGGTCCGCCATGGGCAATCAGCCCCAGCATTTT. This codes for CAWSAMGNQPQHF.

The count of this clone is one. This rearrangement joins TRBV7-9 to TRBJ2-2, with a tentative D call TRBD1 (5 bases). This CDR3 spans 13 amino acids. The germline V gene encodes CDR1 SEHNR and CDR2 FQNEAQ (reference sequence). Deletions cut 6 bases from V and 5 bases from J, with 10 bases between. Here the CDR3 reads CASSPPGTGELFF. DNA of the CDR3: TGTGCCAGCAGTCCGCCAGGGACCGGGGAGCTGTTTTTT. The variable domain in full, completed from reference TRBV7-9 and TRBJ2-2, reads DTGVSQNPRHKITKRGQNVTFRCDPISEHNRLYWYRQTLGQGPEFLTYFQNEAQLEKSRLLSDRFSAERPKGSFSTLEIQRTEQGDSAMYLCASSPPGTGELFFGEGSRLTVL.

The chain couples TRBV7-3 to TRBJ2-3; 7 bases fit TRBD2. Germline loops: CDR1 SGHTA, CDR2 FQGTGA. The V and J ends lost 10 bases and 0 bases, in that order; junction bases with no gene match: 7. The CDR3 is 14 amino acids. Here the CDR3 reads CATSPSGSTDTQYF. The DNA for the CDR3 is TGTGCCACCTCCCCTAGCGGTAGCACAGATACGCAGTATTTT.

This clone was counted a single time. The chain joins TRBV9 to TRBJ2-1, with 7 bases matching TRBD2. J gave up 3 bases and V 0 bases, and 6 bases lay outside the gene matches. Germline V gene data show CDR1 as SGDLS and CDR2 as YYNGEE. The CDR3 loop spans 16 amino acids. CDR3: CASSVGLLADYNEQFF. The CDR3 region has the DNA TGTGCCAGCAGCGTAGGTCTTCTAGCGGACTACAATGAGCAGTTCTTC.

This clone was seen a handful of times. The V gene is TRBV11-3, the J gene TRBJ1-1; D possibly corresponds to TRBD1 (5 bases). Trimming removed 5 bases at V and 6 bases at J, with 13 bases between. From germline, CDR1 is SGHNT and CDR2 YENEEA. This CDR3 is built from 13 residues. The CDR3 nucleotides are TGTGCCAGCAGCCTTGGGGGTGAGGCTGAAGCTTTCTTT. Translated: CASSLGGEAEAFF.